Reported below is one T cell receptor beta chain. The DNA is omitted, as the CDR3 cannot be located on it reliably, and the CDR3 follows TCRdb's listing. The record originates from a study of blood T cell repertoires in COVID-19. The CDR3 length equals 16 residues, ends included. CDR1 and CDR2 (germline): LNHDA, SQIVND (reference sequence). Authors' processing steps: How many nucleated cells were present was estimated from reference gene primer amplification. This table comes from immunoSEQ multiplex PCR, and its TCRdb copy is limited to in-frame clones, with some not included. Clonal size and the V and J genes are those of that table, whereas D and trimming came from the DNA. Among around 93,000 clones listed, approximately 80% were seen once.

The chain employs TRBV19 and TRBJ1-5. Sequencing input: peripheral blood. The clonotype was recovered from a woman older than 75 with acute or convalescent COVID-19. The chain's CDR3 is CASTSGGAPSNQPQHF.